One sample yielded the 29 T cell receptor beta chains listed below, sequenced in a study of cytomegalovirus exposure and HLA in healthy donors. The PCR contained 60 Vbeta and 13 Jbeta primers. Here immunoSEQ multiplex PCR was the method, and the copy in TCRdb shows in-frame clones only, minus some. The repertoire holds about 55,000 clones, with around 78% as singletons. The specimen sequenced was PBMCs. Every receptor here comes from a female donor in good health and CMV-seronegative.

The V call is TRBV5-1, the J call TRBJ1-4; 7 nucleotides match TRBD1. The CDR3 consists of 17 residues. In germline, CDR1 is SGHRS, CDR2 YFSETQ. Trimming cost V 1 base and J 1 base; bases outside gene matches: 7. The CDR3 loop is CASSLLGTALTNEKLFF. In DNA form, the CDR3 reads TGCGCCAGCAGCTTGTTAGGGACAGCACTAACTAATGAAAAACTGTTTTTT.

Written as DNA, the CDR3 is TGTGCCAGCAGCTCGGACAGGGTTGGCTACACCTTC. Amino acids: CASSSDRVGYTF. The gene calls are TRBV13 and TRBJ1-2; 8 nucleotides align to TRBD1. The CDR3 has 12 amino acids. Germline CDR1 is PRHDT and CDR2 is FYEKMQ (reference sequence). After removal of 4 bases from V and 7 bases from J, the junction contained 2 bases not matched to a gene.

This clone appeared a single time. The CDR3 loop is CASSPRDREGEKLFF. Written as DNA, the CDR3 is TGTGCCAGTAGCCCCAGGGACAGGGAGGGTGAAAAACTGTTTTTT. The chain uses TRBV19 and TRBJ1-4, with 9 positions matching TRBD1. The V gene end was trimmed by 6 bases and the J gene end by 7 bases; junction bases not matched to a gene: 9. This CDR3 is built from 15 residues. The germline gives CDR1 LNHDA, CDR2 SQIVND (reference sequence).

The chain has TRBV7-3 and TRBJ2-3, with 11 bases lining up with TRBD2. The trim removed 6 bases at V and 2 bases at J, leaving 10 bases unmatched. The V gene's germline CDR1 is SGHTA and CDR2 FQGTGA. The CDR3 extends over 17 amino acids. CDR3 in amino acids: CASSLFASGGSTDTQYF. The CDR3 DNA is TGTGCCAGCAGTCTGTTTGCTAGCGGGGGGTCCACAGATACGCAGTATTTT.

This clone has a handful of counts. CDR3 loop: CASSPRGDNGIQYF. The CDR3 DNA reads TGTGCCAGCAGCCCGCGGGGGGACAATGGCATTCAGTACTTC. V usage is TRBV7-3 and J usage is TRBJ2-4, with 8 bases identical to TRBD2. J lost 9 bases, V lost 5 bases, and 9 bases had no gene match. CDR1 and CDR2 from the germline V gene are SGHTA and FQGTGA. This CDR3 has 14 amino acids.

This clone was seen only a few times. This chain uses TRBV7-9 with TRBJ2-7; 8 nucleotides match TRBD1. Germline CDR1 reads SEHNR; CDR2 reads FQNEAQ (reference sequence). This CDR3 has 14 residues. The V gene end was trimmed by 8 bases and the J gene end by 2 bases; junction bases not matched to a gene: 8. The DNA for the CDR3 is TGTGCCAGCTCCCGGGACAGGCAAGCCTACGAGCAGTACTTC. This encodes CASSRDRQAYEQYF.

The chain couples TRBV7-2 to TRBJ1-1, with D uncertain. The CDR3 covers 14 residues. Germline V gene data show CDR1 as SGHTA and CDR2 as FQGNSA. V shed 5 bases and J shed 4 bases, with 14 bases lying between them. The CDR3 region has the DNA TGTGCCAGCAGCCAGAGGACGGGGTTCACTGAAGCTTTCTTT. Amino acids: CASSQRTGFTEAFF.

As for this clone: This sample also contains other DNA sequences that code for the same CDR3. The chain carries TRBV5-1 and TRBJ1-1; D possibly corresponds to TRBD1 (5 bases). The V and J ends lost 1 base and 4 bases respectively, with 11 bases between them. This CDR3 is built from 14 residues. CDR1 SGHRS and CDR2 YFSETQ come from the germline V gene. The CDR3 DNA is TGCGCCAGCAGCTTGACGGGGGTGGGCACTGAAGCTTTCTTT. It codes for CASSLTGVGTEAFF.

On this clone: One end of the junction does not line up with germline, which may come from a read error. The J gene is TRBJ1-5, the V gene TRBV25-1; D possibly corresponds to TRBD1 (6 bases). The CDR3 is made up of 12 amino acids. CDR1 is MGHDK and CDR2 is SYGVNS in the germline V gene. CDR3: CGGGRSNQPQHF. CDR3 DNA sequence: TGCGGGGGGGGGCGGTCCAATCAGCCCCAGCATTTT.

The rearrangement links TRBV27 to TRBJ1-2, with D unresolved. The CDR3 runs to 15 residues. Between the trimmed V and J ends, which lost 0 bases and 4 bases, there was a span of 12 bases. Germline V CDR1 and CDR2: MNHEY, SMNVEV (reference sequence). The CDR3, as DNA: TGTGCCAGCAGTTTATCGGGAGGCAACTCCTATGGCTACACCTTC. Translation gives CASSLSGGNSYGYTF.

This clone has more than one count but fewer than ten. The chain uses TRBV12-5 and TRBJ2-5; TRBD2 matches 7 bases. Trimming cost V 6 bases and J 5 bases; bases outside gene matches: 6. The CDR3 consists of 13 residues. The germline gives CDR1 LGHNT, CDR2 FRNRAP. CDR3 loop: CASGLGGGETQYF. CDR3 bases: TGTGCTAGTGGCCTGGGGGGAGGGGAGACCCAGTACTTC.

The DNA for the CDR3 is TGTGCCAGCAGCTTGGAGTTAGCGGGGTCTAGCACAGATACGCAGTATTTT. This gives the protein CASSLELAGSSTDTQYF. The chain is built from TRBV5-6 and TRBJ2-3; TRBD2 agrees at 8 bases. This CDR3 spans 17 amino acids. The V gene end was trimmed by 0 bases and the J gene end by 0 bases; junction bases not matched to a gene: 6. The germline gives CDR1 SGHDT, CDR2 YYEEEE.

The chain is built from TRBV5-6 and TRBJ1-1; D is undetermined. V shed 4 bases and J shed 4 bases, with 11 bases lying between them. CDR3 length: 13 residues. The germline CDR1 and CDR2 sequences are SGHDT and YYEEEE. The CDR3 DNA reads TGTGCCAGCAGCCCTAAGTTTGGCACTGAAGCTTTCTTT. This translates into CASSPKFGTEAFF.

V and J are TRBV6-5 and TRBJ2-7; D possibly corresponds to TRBD1 (5 bases). The CDR3 is 14 amino acids. CDR1 is MNHEY, CDR2 SVGAGI, per germline. Trimming shortened V by 1 base and J by 2 bases, and 9 bases separated the two germline ends. Here the CDR3 DNA reads TGTGCCAGCAGTTACTTAAGGGGTACCTACGAGCAGTACTTC. This translates into CASSYLRGTYEQYF.

The V call is TRBV5-1, the J call TRBJ2-1; TRBD2 aligns across 10 bases. The trim removed 4 bases at V and 5 bases at J, leaving 3 bases unmatched. The CDR3 contains 14 residues. Germline CDR1 reads SGHRS; CDR2 reads YFSETQ. The CDR3 reads CASSRTSGNNEQFF. The CDR3 coding sequence is TGCGCCAGCAGCCGGACTAGCGGAAACAATGAGCAGTTCTTC.

This sequence joins TRBV27 and TRBJ2-1; 11 bases line up with TRBD2. Germline V gives CDR1 MNHEY, CDR2 SMNVEV (reference sequence). V trimming: 8 bases; J trimming: 0 bases; junction bases outside the gene matches: 9. The CDR3 is 17 residues long. CDR3 sequence reads: CASATGTSGLSYNEQFF. CDR3 coding DNA: TGTGCCAGCGCCACCGGGACTAGCGGACTCTCCTACAATGAGCAGTTCTTC.

The V gene is TRBV7-3, the J gene TRBJ1-6, with D maybe TRBD1 (5 bases). The CDR3 is made up of 13 amino acids. Germline V gene sequence: CDR1 SGHTA, CDR2 FQGTGA. With 3 bases removed from V and 8 bases from J, the gap between germline ends came to 8 bases. As DNA, the CDR3 is TGTGCCAGCAGCTTGGGCAGGGATTCACCCCTCCACTTT. Protein product: CASSLGRDSPLHF. The whole variable domain, remainder taken from reference TRBV7-3 and TRBJ1-6, is GAGVSQTPSNKVTEKGKYVELRCDPISGHTALYWYRQSLGQGPEFLIYFQGTGAADDSGLPNDRFFAVRPEGSVSTLKIQRTERGDSAVYLCASSLGRDSPLHFGNGTRLTVT.

This sequence joins TRBV4-1 and TRBJ1-3, with D perhaps TRBD1 (6 bases). Germline V CDR1 and CDR2: MGHRA, YSYEKL. V was shortened by 4 bases and J by 0 bases, with 19 bases between the two germline ends. The CDR3 extends over 18 amino acids. The chain's CDR3 is CASSLIFGDISSGNTIYF. The CDR3 DNA is TGCGCCAGCAGCCTTATTTTTGGGGACATTAGCTCTGGAAACACCATATATTTT.

A few counts support this clone. The chain joins TRBV7-2 to TRBJ1-5; no reliable D call. CDR1 SGHTA and CDR2 FQGNSA come from the germline V gene. Between the trimmed V and J ends, which lost 5 bases and 3 bases, there was a span of 8 bases. The CDR3 consists of 13 residues. The CDR3 region is CASSAQFNQPQHF. CDR3 nucleotides: TGTGCCAGCAGCGCCCAGTTCAATCAGCCCCAGCATTTT.

This clone was seen just once. V usage is TRBV30 and J usage is TRBJ2-2; unclear D gene. V lost 3 bases to trimming and J lost 2 bases, with 10 bases between them. This CDR3 has 14 residues. Germline lookup yields CDR1 GTSNPN and CDR2 SVGIG (reference sequence). The CDR3 is CAWRVTINTGELFF. Here the CDR3 DNA reads TGTGCCTGGAGAGTTACAATCAACACCGGGGAGCTGTTTTTT.

V is TRBV7-3 and J is TRBJ2-3; D gene uncertain. The CDR3 has 15 residues. Trimming removed 1 base at V and 0 bases at J, with 8 bases between. The germline V gene encodes CDR1 SGHTA and CDR2 FQGTGA. In nucleotides, the CDR3 is TGTGCCAGCAGCTTAATTGCTACTAGCACAGATACGCAGTATTTT. Its translation is CASSLIATSTDTQYF.

A few counts support this clone. V usage is TRBV4-1 and J usage is TRBJ1-1; weak D call: TRBD1 (5 bases). V lost 2 bases and J lost 0, with 16 bases in between. This CDR3 is built from 17 residues. Germline V gene data show CDR1 as MGHRA and CDR2 as YSYEKL. In DNA, the CDR3 is TGCGCCAGCAGCCAATACCCAAGGGGTCGATTGAACACTGAAGCTTTCTTT. Protein: CASSQYPRGRLNTEAFF.

In this sample, this clone turned up once. The chain carries TRBV5-1 and TRBJ1-3; a possible D gene is TRBD1 (6 bases). Germline V gene data show CDR1 as SGHRS and CDR2 as YFSETQ. CDR3 length: 15 amino acids. Trimming shortened V by 4 bases and J by 1 base, and 12 bases separated the two germline ends. Here the CDR3 DNA reads TGCGCCAGCAGCCGTATTACAGGGTCTGGAAACACCATATATTTT. Amino acids: CASSRITGSGNTIYF.

The chain is built from TRBV15 and TRBJ2-3; D unclear. CDR3 size: 13 residues. Germline V gene data show CDR1 as LNHNV and CDR2 as YYDKDF (reference sequence). With 3 bases removed from V and 10 bases from J, the gap between germline ends came to 14 bases. The CDR3 loop reads CATSSVAPQPQYF. For the CDR3, the DNA is TGTGCCACCAGCAGTGTGGCCCCACAGCCGCAGTATTTT.

The chain recombines TRBV9 with TRBJ1-6, with TRBD1 as a possible D gene (5 bases). The germline V and J ends were trimmed by 3 bases and 6 bases, with 16 bases remaining between them. Germline V lookup: CDR1 SGDLS, CDR2 YYNGEE. CDR3 length: 16 residues. CDR3 nucleotide sequence: TGTGCCAGCAGCGCGAGGAGGGGAGGAGGTAATTCACCCCTCCACTTT. It codes for CASSARRGGGNSPLHF.

This sequence joins TRBV21-1 and TRBJ1-1; the listed D gene, TRBD1, was not tested against the DNA. TRBV21-1 is an annotated pseudogene. The CDR3 has 11 amino acids. The chain's CDR3 is CASPRRTVAFF. CDR3 bases: TGTGCCAGTCCTAGAAGGACAGTCGCTTTCTTT.

The chain couples TRBV19 to TRBJ1-3; 7 positions agree with TRBD1. Germline V CDR1 and CDR2: LNHDA, SQIVND (reference sequence). After removal of 3 bases from V and 2 bases from J, the junction contained 1 base not matched to a gene. The CDR3 sequence is 14 residues long. The CDR3 region has the DNA TGTGCCAGTAGTATCAGGGGGGCTGGAAACACCATATATTTT. It codes for CASSIRGAGNTIYF.

The V gene is TRBV2, the J gene TRBJ2-4, with a weak D call TRBD2 (6 bases). The CDR3 totals 16 residues. Germline-derived CDR1 and CDR2 are SNHLY and FYNNEI. Trimming took off 4 bases at V and 1 base at J, with 14 bases between the two ends. The chain's CDR3 is CASSGEAALAKNIQYF. The CDR3 DNA sequence: TGTGCCAGCAGTGGGGAGGCAGCGTTGGCCAAAAACATTCAGTACTTC. The complete variable domain, with remaining parts taken from reference TRBV2 and TRBJ2-4, reads EPEVTQTPSHQVTQMGQEVILRCVPISNHLYFYWYRQILGQKVEFLVSFYNNEISEKSEIFDDQFSVERPDGSNFTLKIRSTKLEDSAMYFCASSGEAALAKNIQYFGAGTRLSVL.

The genes are TRBV6-1 and TRBJ1-2; D possibly corresponds to TRBD1 (5 bases). The germline V gene has CDR1 MNHNS and CDR2 SASEGT. Trimming pared 9 bases from V and 6 bases from J, leaving 11 bases between. The CDR3 runs 11 residues. This CDR3 is CASESRDGYTF. CDR3 coding DNA: TGTGCCAGTGAATCCAGGGATGGCTACACCTTC.